Presented here are 24 T cell receptor beta chains from one specimen sequenced in a study of read filtering for tumor transcriptome and immune sequencing. From around 440 ng of RNA, a library with molecular barcoded alpha/delta and beta/gamma adaptors was made. TCRdb re-called the reads through MiXCR, storing one row per CDR3 protein. The data hold 130,000 or so distinct CDR3 sequences, with roughly 13% observed a single time. Sequenced material: a population of CD138-negative cells sorted from bone marrow. The receptors here all came from a donor at least 40 years old with multiple myeloma.

This clonotype appeared many times. The chain's CDR3 is CASSLSGAMDATFF. CDR3 bases: TGTGCCAGCAGTCTATCAGGGGCGATGGACGCGACTTTCTTT. This chain links TRBV12-3 or TRBV12-4 with TRBJ1-1; tentatively, D is TRBD1 (6 bases). The CDR3 loop spans 14 amino acids. Deletions cut 5 bases from V and 12 bases from J, with 22 bases between.

As concerns this clonotype: One end of the junction does not line up with germline, which may come from a read error. The rearrangement links TRBV20-1 to TRBJ1-5; 8 bases map to TRBD1. Germline CDR1 and CDR2: DFQATT and SNEGSKA (reference sequence). There are 17 residues in the CDR3. CDR3 sequence (DNA): TGCGGTGCGAAGGGCGGACAGGGAAATGTTGGCAATCAGCCCCAGCATTTT. Translated: CGAKGGQGNVGNQPQHF.

This clonotype was recorded many times. The chain employs TRBV5-6 and TRBJ2-3, with a weak D call TRBD1 (5 bases). This CDR3 has 15 residues. CDR1 and CDR2 from the germline V gene are SGHDT and YYEEEE. V gave up 4 bases and J gave up 6 bases, with 18 bases separating them. CDR3 sequence reads: CASSEAAGLMDTQYF. CDR3 nucleotide sequence: TGTGCCAGCAGCGAGGCGGCAGGGTTAATGGATACGCAGTATTTT. The full variable domain, in which reference TRBV5-6 and TRBJ2-3 provide the parts outside the CDR3, is DAGVTQSPTHLIKTRGQQVTLRCSPKSGHDTVSWYQQALGQGPQFIFQYYEEEERQRGNFPDRFSGHQFPNYSSELNVNALLLGDSALYLCASSEAAGLMDTQYFGPGTRLTVL.

J is TRBJ1-1 and V is TRBV30; TRBD1 is a possible D gene (5 bases). Germline V gene sequence: CDR1 GTSNPN, CDR2 SVGIG (reference sequence). This CDR3 is 13 amino acids long. Trimming stripped 0 bases from V and 1 base from J, with 6 bases between. CDR3 amino acids: CAWSVGQNTEAFF. The CDR3 nucleotides read TGTGCCTGGAGTGTAGGACAGAACACTGAAGCTTTCTTT. Drawing the rest from reference TRBV30 and TRBJ1-1, the complete variable domain is SQTIHQWPATLVQPVGSPLSLECTVEGTSNPNLYWYRQAAGRGLQLLFYSVGIGQISSEVPQNLSASRPQDRQFILSSKKLLLSDSGFYLCAWSVGQNTEAFFGQGTRLTVV.

This clonotype was counted at least ten times. V and J are TRBV12-3 or TRBV12-4 and TRBJ2-1; 10 bases fit TRBD2. The CDR3 runs to 14 residues. J gave up 8 bases and V 3 bases, and 4 bases lay outside the gene matches. This chain's CDR3 is CASSFLAGEDEQFF. The CDR3 DNA reads as TGTGCCAGCAGTTTCCTAGCGGGAGAGGATGAGCAGTTCTTC.

This clonotype came up a few times. The chain couples TRBV7-9 to TRBJ1-2; 7 positions match TRBD1. In germline, CDR1 is SEHNR, CDR2 FQNEAQ (reference sequence). The CDR3 runs 14 residues. The junction had 7 bases not matched to a gene; V was cut back by 5 bases and J by 4 bases. This chain's CDR3 is CASSRDSNFYGYTF. The CDR3 nucleotides read TGTGCCAGCAGCCGGGACAGTAACTTCTATGGCTACACCTTC.

This clonotype has only a few counts. This chain joins TRBV4-3 and TRBJ1-3; the D is unclear. Looked up from germline, CDR1 is LGHNA and CDR2 is YSLEER. This CDR3 comprises 17 residues. V lost 1 base and J 4 bases, leaving 17 bases between the germline ends. The CDR3 DNA is TGCGCCAGCAGCCAAGGGGTGGGCGGACTCCTGGGAAACACCATATATTTT. Translation gives CASSQGVGGLLGNTIYF.

This clonotype came up many times. This rearrangement joins TRBV6-1 to TRBJ1-1; 8 nucleotides agree with TRBD1. The CDR3 sequence is 15 residues long. Per germline, CDR1 MNHNS and CDR2 SASEGT. V dropped 4 bases and J dropped 4; count of bases not matched to a gene: 8. DNA for the CDR3: TGTGCCAGCAGTGCCCGGGACAGGCGGAGCACTGAAGCTTTCTTT. It specifies CASSARDRRSTEAFF.

This clonotype was picked up many times. The V gene is TRBV3-1, the J gene TRBJ1-5; TRBD1 is a possible D gene (5 bases). V lost 4 bases to trimming and J lost 3 bases, with 10 bases between them. The CDR3 runs 14 residues. CDR1 LGHDT and CDR2 YNNKEL come from the germline V gene (reference sequence). CDR3 loop: CASSPGTANQPQHF. DNA for the CDR3: TGTGCCAGCAGCCCCGGGACCGCCAATCAGCCCCAGCATTTT.

Points on this clonotype: A much larger clone lies a single base off, so this may be a read error. The conserved phenylalanine or tryptophan normally closing the CDR3 is absent here, so this likely arose from a read error. The rearrangement links TRBV18 to TRBJ2-7; D gene ambiguous. The CDR3 contains 13 residues. Germline loops: CDR1 KGHSH, CDR2 LQKENI. Deletions cut 2 bases from V and 3 bases from J, with 8 bases between. The CDR3 bases are TGTGCCAGCTCACCAGGGTCCAACTACGAGCAGTACTCC. This gives the protein CASSPGSNYEQYS.

The chain combines TRBV11-2 with TRBJ2-3; D call uncertain. This CDR3 is built from 13 residues. The germline CDR1 and CDR2 sequences are SGHAT and FQNNGV. Trimming cost V 3 bases and J 3 bases, with 7 bases left between them. The CDR3 loop reads CASSFGSTDTQYF. The CDR3 DNA follows: TGTGCCAGCAGCTTTGGTAGTACAGATACGCAGTATTTT.

This clonotype was observed a few times. V gene TRBV29-1 combines with J gene TRBJ2-3, with a weak D call TRBD1 (6 bases). Trimming shortened V by 2 bases and J by 0 bases, and 21 bases separated the two germline ends. The CDR3 sequence is 18 residues long. Germline V gene sequence: CDR1 SQVTM, CDR2 ANQGSEA. CDR3: CSVELAVRGRGSTDTQYF. The CDR3 region has the DNA TGCAGCGTTGAACTAGCTGTCAGGGGAAGAGGTAGCACAGATACGCAGTATTTT.

This clonotype occurred many times. This chain connects TRBV10-3 to TRBJ2-2, with a tentative D call TRBD2 (6 bases). The CDR3 spans 16 residues. V was cut by 6 bases and J by 1 base, with 15 bases left in between. Germline CDR1 and CDR2: ENHRY and SYGVKD. The CDR3 coding sequence is TGTGCCATCAGAGGGGCGGGGACGCTGAACACCGGGGAGCTGTTTTTT. Its protein is CAIRGAGTLNTGELFF.

A note on this clonotype: This sequence may be a read error, since a much larger clone differs from it by one base. The chain has TRBV12-3 or TRBV12-4 and TRBJ1-5, with 7 bases lining up with TRBD1. V lost 5 bases to trimming and J lost 9 bases; unmatched junction nucleotides: 10. The CDR3 spans 14 residues. The CDR3 sequence is CASSIGIPGGPQHF. CDR3 sequence (DNA): TGTGCCAGCAGTATCGGGATCCCAGGGGGGCCCCAGCATTTT.

In this sample, this clonotype turned up many times. The chain's CDR3 is CASRRGSESNEQFF. Here the CDR3 DNA reads TGTGCCAGCCGAAGGGGGAGCGAGAGCAATGAGCAGTTCTTC. V is TRBV18 and J is TRBJ2-1, with TRBD1 as a possible D gene (6 bases). Germline V gene data show CDR1 as KGHSH and CDR2 as LQKENI. The CDR3 loop spans 14 amino acids. The V end lost 8 bases, the J end lost 6 bases, and 17 bases lay between the germline ends.

This clonotype was detected ten times or more. The CDR3 reads CSARADTEAFF. The CDR3, as DNA: TGCAGTGCTAGGGCAGACACTGAAGCTTTCTTT. The J gene is TRBJ1-1, the V gene TRBV20-1, with D unresolved. This CDR3 spans 11 amino acids. CDR1 is DFQATT, CDR2 SNEGSKA, per germline (reference sequence). The V gene lost 3 bases and the J gene lost 3 bases, with 5 bases spanning the gap.

This clonotype has at least ten counts. The chain employs TRBV5-1 and TRBJ1-5; 7 nucleotides agree with TRBD1. Germline trimming cut 4 bases from V and 5 bases from J; bases unmatched to any gene: 15. This CDR3 contains 17 residues. Germline CDR1 SGHRS, CDR2 YFSETQ. CDR3 sequence (DNA): TGCGCCAGCAGCCTAACAGGGGCAGGGGAGTCGGATCAGCCCCAGCATTTT. Its translation: CASSLTGAGESDQPQHF.

This clonotype was seen at least ten times. The chain links TRBV7-3 to TRBJ2-1, with 13 positions matching TRBD2. The J segment lost 8 bases and the V segment lost 1 base, leaving 2 bases of the junction unmatched. The CDR3 length is 15 residues. Germline CDR1 reads SGHTA; CDR2 reads FQGTGA. CDR3 bases: TGTGCCAGCAGCTTAATTGGACTAGCGGGAGATGAGCAGTTCTTC. Translating it yields CASSLIGLAGDEQFF.

There are many counts of this clonotype. The chain recombines TRBV10-2 with TRBJ2-1; D perhaps matches TRBD1 (6 bases). Trimming took off 0 bases at V and 3 bases at J, with 12 bases between the two ends. The CDR3 is 16 residues long. Germline V gives CDR1 WSHSY, CDR2 SAAADI. CDR3 region: CASSESQGPLYNEQFF. For the CDR3, the DNA is TGCGCCAGCAGTGAGTCGCAGGGGCCACTCTACAATGAGCAGTTCTTC.

This clonotype was picked up many times. The chain couples TRBV7-9 to TRBJ2-1; possibly TRBD1 for D (5 bases). This CDR3 is built from 18 residues. The V end lost 4 bases, the J end lost 0 bases, and 19 bases lay between the germline ends. Germline V gene data show CDR1 as SEHNR and CDR2 as FQNEAQ (reference sequence). The CDR3 is CASSSHTSGASSYNEQFF. CDR3 bases: TGTGCCAGCAGCTCCCATACCTCTGGGGCCTCCTCCTACAATGAGCAGTTCTTC.

This clonotype occurred a few times. V is TRBV18 and J is TRBJ1-2, with TRBD1 matching 7 bases. V gave up 3 bases and J gave up 6 bases; unmatched junction bases: 19. This CDR3 has 18 amino acids. Germline assignment: CDR1 KGHSH and CDR2 LQKENI. The CDR3 is CASSPSTLYRGSYDGYTF. The CDR3 region has the DNA TGTGCCAGCTCACCCTCGACCCTATACAGGGGAAGCTACGATGGCTACACCTTC.

This clonotype was observed many times. This chain links TRBV11-3 with TRBJ2-7, with 7 nucleotides matching TRBD1. This CDR3 region has 15 residues. In germline, CDR1 is SGHNT, CDR2 YENEEA. V lost 4 bases to trimming and J lost 1 base; unmatched junction nucleotides: 7. This CDR3 reads CASSSSRDSSYEQYF. Here the CDR3 DNA reads TGTGCCAGCAGCTCCTCTCGGGACAGTTCCTACGAGCAGTACTTC. The complete variable domain, with remaining parts taken from reference TRBV11-3 and TRBJ2-7, reads EAGVVQSPRYKIIEKKQPVAFWCNPISGHNTLYWYLQNLGQGPELLIRYENEEAVDDSQLPKDRFSAERLKGVDSTLKIQPAELGDSAVYLCASSSSRDSSYEQYFGPGTRLTVT.

This clonotype has a count of ten or more. The V and J genes are TRBV7-2 and TRBJ1-5; a possible D gene is TRBD1 (6 bases). Germline V gene data show CDR1 as SGHTA and CDR2 as FQGNSA. V lost 5 bases and J lost 0, with 11 bases in between. The CDR3 length is 15 residues. In nucleotides, the CDR3 is TGTGCCAGCAGCGACGGGACATATAGCAATCAGCCCCAGCATTTT. Its translation is CASSDGTYSNQPQHF.

This clonotype came up many times. The V and J genes are TRBV24-1 and TRBJ2-1; D possibly corresponds to TRBD1 (5 bases). The ends were cut back, 3 bases at V and 6 bases at J, with 23 bases in the middle. Germline CDR1 and CDR2: KGHDR and SFDVKD. This CDR3 contains 18 residues. CDR3 sequence reads: CATSDPGHTPGLTNEQFF. CDR3 nucleotide sequence: TGTGCCACCAGTGATCCAGGACATACTCCGGGTCTAACCAATGAGCAGTTCTTC.